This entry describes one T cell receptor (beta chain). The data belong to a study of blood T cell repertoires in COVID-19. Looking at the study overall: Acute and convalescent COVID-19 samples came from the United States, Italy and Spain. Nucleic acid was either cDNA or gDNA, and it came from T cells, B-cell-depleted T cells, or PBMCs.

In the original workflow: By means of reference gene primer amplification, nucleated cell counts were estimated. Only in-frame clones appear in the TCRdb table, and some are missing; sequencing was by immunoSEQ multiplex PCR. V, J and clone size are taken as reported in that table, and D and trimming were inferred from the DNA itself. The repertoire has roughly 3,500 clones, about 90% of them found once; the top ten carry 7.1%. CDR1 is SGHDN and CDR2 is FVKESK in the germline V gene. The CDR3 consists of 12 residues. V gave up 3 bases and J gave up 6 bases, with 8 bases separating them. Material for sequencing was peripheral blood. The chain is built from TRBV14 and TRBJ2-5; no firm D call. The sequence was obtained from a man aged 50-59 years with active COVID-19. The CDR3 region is CASSQNAKTQYF. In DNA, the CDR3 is TGTGCCAGCAGCCAGAATGCGAAGACCCAGTACTTC.